The TCR beta chain under discussion was sequenced for a study of cytomegalovirus exposure and HLA in healthy donors. Background on the study: The approximately 120 validation repertoires, a later analysis reported, used the same platform as the 600 to 850 repertoires from the first cohort.

TCRdb's table, derived via immunoSEQ multiplex PCR, lists solely in-frame clones and lacks some. The sample carries nearly 200,000 clones, approximately 80% recorded once. Findings and caveats of the study: High specificity and sensitivity for cytomegalovirus status were reported for the classifier. Among the CMV-associated chains, three were confirmed in vitro as specific for CMV antigens.

Concerning this clone itself: The antigen is not known.

This CDR3 contains 15 residues. Trimming pared 4 bases from V and 4 bases from J, leaving 11 bases between. The germline V gene encodes CDR1 MNHNY and CDR2 SVGAGI (reference sequence). The V gene is TRBV6-6, the J gene TRBJ2-6; tentative D call: TRBD1 (6 bases). What was sequenced was PBMCs. This TCR was recovered from a woman under 40 in good health and CMV-seropositive. CDR3 residues: CASSSGVTGANVLTF. In DNA form, the CDR3 reads TGTGCCAGCAGTTCAGGGGTCACCGGGGCCAACGTCCTGACTTTC.